This entry lists 27 T cell receptor beta chains sequenced from one sample in a study of early T cells in non-severe SARS-CoV-2 infection. MiXCR, applied by TCRdb to the 5' RACE reads, yields one record per CDR3 protein. Among tens of thousands of distinct CDR3 sequences listed, about a tenth were seen once. The sequenced sample was whole blood. The receptors here all came from an adult who was a healthcare worker with PCR-confirmed SARS-CoV-2 infection or an uninfected control (not recorded which).

J is TRBJ2-5 and V is TRBV10-2; D ambiguous. This CDR3 has 14 residues. V lost 2 bases to trimming and J lost 4 bases, with 11 bases between them. Germline V gene lookup returns CDR1 WSHSY and CDR2 SAAADI. CDR3 region: CASSEVRTGETQYF. CDR3 nucleotide sequence: TGCGCCAGCAGTGAGGTCCGAACGGGAGAGACCCAGTACTTC.

This clonotype occurred many times. Here the CDR3 reads CASSVTGDDSPLHF. Written as DNA, the CDR3 is TGTGCCAGCAGCGTAACAGGGGATGACTCACCCCTCCACTTT. The V and J genes are TRBV5-5 and TRBJ1-6, with 7 bases matching TRBD1. CDR3 length equals 14 residues. The germline V gene encodes CDR1 SGHKS and CDR2 YYEKEE (reference sequence). J was trimmed by 10 bases and V by 4 bases; bases with no gene match: 8.

As regards this clonotype: One base away lies a much larger clone, so this may be a sequencing read error. The chain employs TRBV6-6 and TRBJ1-4; D not certain. This CDR3 has 14 amino acids. Germline CDR1 and CDR2: MNHNY and SVGAGI (reference sequence). The CDR3 region has the DNA TGTGCCAGCAGTTGGAGGGTAACTGATGAAAAACTGTTTTTT. Encoded protein: CASSWRVTDEKLFF.

In this sample, this clonotype turned up once. The chain uses TRBV6-2 or TRBV6-3 and TRBJ2-3; TRBD2 matches at 10 bases. This CDR3 spans 16 amino acids. Germline V gene sequence: CDR1 MNHEY, CDR2 SVGEGT. The trim removed 2 bases at V and 5 bases at J, leaving 7 bases unmatched. The CDR3 coding sequence is TGTGCCAGCAGTTACCGCCGGGTAGCGGGAGGAGATACGCAGTATTTT. Translation: CASSYRRVAGGDTQYF.

This clonotype was observed a few times. The chain has TRBV4-3 and TRBJ2-4, with TRBD1 matching over 8 bases. The CDR3 loop spans 14 amino acids. Germline V gives CDR1 LGHNA, CDR2 YSLEER. V was pared by 4 bases and J by 6 bases, with 5 bases of the junction left unmatched. The CDR3 here is CASSPGTGSNIQYF. In DNA form, the CDR3 reads TGCGCCAGCAGCCCCGGGACAGGATCAAACATTCAGTACTTC.

The sample holds many counts of this clonotype. V usage is TRBV5-5 and J usage is TRBJ1-4, with 9 bases matching TRBD1. Germline V gene data show CDR1 as SGHKS and CDR2 as YYEKEE (reference sequence). Trimming took 4 bases from V and 8 from J; bases not matched to a gene: 15. The CDR3 spans 17 residues. This CDR3 is CASSLGATGTGYEKLFF. Written as DNA, the CDR3 is TGTGCCAGCAGCCTGGGAGCGACCGGGACAGGGTACGAAAAACTGTTTTTT.

This clonotype was detected many times. The chain couples TRBV7-9 to TRBJ2-7, with no clear D. Germline CDR1 and CDR2: SEHNR and FQNEAQ (reference sequence). The CDR3 extends over 14 amino acids. V dropped 1 base and J dropped 1 base, with 8 bases sitting between them. The CDR3 DNA reads as TGTGCCAGCAGCTTAGATCCAGCTTCCTACGAGCAGTACTTC. Translating it yields CASSLDPASYEQYF.

This clonotype showed up just a few times. The chain is built from TRBV28 and TRBJ2-3; 9 bases match TRBD2. The CDR3 runs to 17 residues. Germline CDR1 reads MDHEN; CDR2 reads SYDVKM. V was clipped by 2 bases and J by 4 bases; unmatched bases: 10. The CDR3 bases are TGTGCCAGCAGTTTAGCCGGGACTAGCAGGGGGTCAGATACGCAGTATTTT. Amino acids: CASSLAGTSRGSDTQYF. Based on the CDR3 plus reference TRBV28 and TRBJ2-3, the full variable domain is DVKVTQSSRYLVKRTGEKVFLECVQDMDHENMFWYRQDPGLGLRLIYFSYDVKMKEKGDIPEGYSVSREKKERFSLILESASTNQTSMYLCASSLAGTSRGSDTQYFGPGTRLTVL.

Only a few counts were recorded for this clonotype. This sequence joins TRBV12-3 or TRBV12-4 and TRBJ2-2; 9 bases line up with TRBD2. V lost 8 bases to trimming and J lost 5 bases; unmatched junction nucleotides: 9. The CDR3 covers 15 residues. CDR3 in amino acids: CASDKRLAETGELFF. The CDR3, as DNA: TGTGCCAGCGATAAGAGACTAGCGGAGACCGGGGAGCTGTTTTTT.

DNA of the CDR3: TGCGCCAGCAGCTTGGACGGCAAGAACTATGGCTACACCTTC. Translating it yields CASSLDGKNYGYTF. The chain is built from TRBV5-1 and TRBJ1-2; D is unresolved. V shed 0 bases and J shed 2 bases, with 8 bases lying between them. Germline V gene data show CDR1 as SGHRS and CDR2 as YFSETQ. The CDR3 runs 14 residues.

This clonotype was counted at least ten times. The gene calls are TRBV29-1 and TRBJ1-1; D is ambiguous. The CDR3 is 13 residues long. CDR1 SQVTM and CDR2 ANQGSEA come from the germline V gene. V was trimmed by 3 bases and J by 0 bases, leaving 8 bases between them. CDR3 amino acids: CSVEGPLNTEAFF. In DNA, the CDR3 is TGCAGCGTTGAGGGCCCACTGAACACTGAAGCTTTCTTT. The full variable domain, in which reference TRBV29-1 and TRBJ1-1 provide the parts outside the CDR3, is SAVISQKPSRDICQRGTSLTIQCQVDSQVTMMFWYRQQPGQSLTLIATANQGSEATYESGFVIDKFPISRPNLTFSTLTVSNMSPEDSSIYLCSVEGPLNTEAFFGQGTRLTVV.

This clonotype was seen many times. CDR3 nucleotide sequence: TGCAGCGCACTCTGGAGCGGGTCCCACGAGCAGTACTTC. It encodes CSALWSGSHEQYF. This chain links TRBV20-1 with TRBJ2-7, with D possibly TRBD2 on 6 matching bases. The germline V gene encodes CDR1 DFQATT and CDR2 SNEGSKA (reference sequence). This CDR3 contains 13 residues.

This rearrangement joins TRBV7-2 to TRBJ2-7; tentative D call: TRBD1 (5 bases). CDR1 SGHTA and CDR2 FQGNSA come from the germline V gene. The CDR3 has 13 residues. Trimming removed 2 bases at V and 2 bases at J, with 7 bases between. The CDR3 spells CASSLQGAYEQYF. The CDR3 DNA reads TGTGCCAGCAGCTTACAGGGCGCCTACGAGCAGTACTTC.

The chain recombines TRBV20-1 with TRBJ2-5, with D uncertain. The V end lost 3 bases, the J end lost 5 bases, and 13 bases lay between the germline ends. The CDR3 contains 13 residues. Germline CDR1 is DFQATT and CDR2 is SNEGSKA (reference sequence). The CDR3 region has the DNA TGCAGTGCTAGGGATGGCCCCGGGGAGACCCAGTACTTC. Amino acids: CSARDGPGETQYF.

In its sample, this clonotype was seen many times. This rearrangement joins TRBV12-3 or TRBV12-4 to TRBJ2-1; TRBD2 might be the D (5 bases). This CDR3 spans 15 amino acids. The V end lost 0 bases, the J end lost 7 bases, and 13 bases lay between the germline ends. The CDR3 DNA reads as TGTGCCAGCAGTTTAGCGGGAGAAAGGTTGAATGAGCAGTTCTTC. This encodes CASSLAGERLNEQFF.

The sample holds a few counts of this clonotype. J is TRBJ2-1 and V is TRBV12-3 or TRBV12-4; no reliable D call. V was clipped by 1 base and J by 7 bases, with 8 bases between them. This CDR3 spans 13 amino acids. The DNA for the CDR3 is TGTGCCAGCAGTTTAGGTATGGTGAATGAGCAGTTCTTC. It specifies CASSLGMVNEQFF.

This clonotype was counted between two and nine times. This chain uses TRBV7-8 with TRBJ1-1, with 7 bases lining up with TRBD1. J was trimmed by 0 bases and V by 4 bases; bases with no gene match: 5. The length of the CDR3 is 15 residues. The germline CDR1 and CDR2 sequences are SGHVS and FQNEAQ. CDR3: CASSSQGIMNTEAFF. The CDR3 region has the DNA TGTGCCAGCAGCTCACAGGGGATAATGAACACTGAAGCTTTCTTT.

Only a few counts were recorded for this clonotype. The chain recombines TRBV20-1 with TRBJ2-2; D is tentatively TRBD1 or TRBD2 (5 bases each). The ends were cut back, 3 bases at V and 3 bases at J, with 11 bases in the middle. Germline values: CDR1 DFQATT, CDR2 SNEGSKA (reference sequence). This CDR3 comprises 14 residues. CDR3 residues: CSASEGKDTGELFF. The CDR3 DNA sequence: TGCAGTGCTAGCGAGGGGAAGGACACCGGGGAGCTGTTTTTT.

This clonotype was counted ten times or more. The chain recombines TRBV25-1 with TRBJ1-5; a weak D match, TRBD1 (6 bases). V was cut by 3 bases and J by 5 bases, with 8 bases left in between. Germline values: CDR1 MGHDK, CDR2 SYGVNS. The CDR3 length is 13 residues. The CDR3 sequence is CASSDGTHQPQHF. The CDR3 DNA reads TGTGCCAGCAGTGATGGGACACATCAGCCCCAGCATTTT.

This clonotype has a count of ten or more. The chain has TRBV5-4 and TRBJ2-4; 7 positions agree with TRBD1. There are 14 residues in the CDR3. The V and J ends lost 7 bases and 6 bases, in that order; junction bases with no gene match: 10. CDR1 SGHNT and CDR2 YYREEE come from the germline V gene (reference sequence). The CDR3 sequence: CASGEQGMGNIQYF. The CDR3 region has the DNA TGTGCCAGCGGTGAACAGGGGATGGGAAACATTCAGTACTTC.

The rearrangement uses TRBV7-9 and TRBJ2-2, with TRBD2 identical over 7 bases. CDR3 size: 19 residues. V shed 3 bases, J shed 3 bases, and the junction held 16 bases outside the gene matches. Germline V CDR1 and CDR2: SEHNR, FQNEAQ (reference sequence). CDR3 sequence reads: CASSFKIGEGLVHTGELFF. CDR3 coding DNA: TGTGCCAGCAGCTTTAAGATCGGGGAGGGCCTCGTCCACACCGGGGAGCTGTTTTTT.

Within the sample, this clonotype is medium-sized. The CDR3 region has the DNA TGTGCCAGCAGCCGTCAGGGAGCCGGGGAGCTGTTTTTT. This sequence encodes CASSRQGAGELFF. The chain joins TRBV3-1 to TRBJ2-2; D is perhaps TRBD1 or TRBD2 (5 bases each). In germline, CDR1 is LGHDT, CDR2 YNNKEL (reference sequence). The CDR3 covers 13 residues. V lost 4 bases and J lost 6, with 9 bases in between. Drawing the rest from reference TRBV3-1 and TRBJ2-2, the complete variable domain is DTAVSQTPKYLVTQMGNDKSIKCEQNLGHDTMYWYKQDSKKFLKIMFSYNNKELIINETVPNRFSPKSPDKAHLNLHINSLELGDSAVYFCASSRQGAGELFFGEGSRLTVL.

The CDR3 sequence: CASSPWDRANIQYF. The DNA for the CDR3 is TGTGCCAGCAGTCCCTGGGACAGGGCGAACATTCAGTACTTC. The V call is TRBV12-3 or TRBV12-4, the J call TRBJ2-4; TRBD1 agrees at 9 bases. Trimming at V came to 5 bases and at J to 7 bases, leaving 6 bases not matched to a gene. The CDR3 has 14 amino acids.

V is TRBV7-6 and J is TRBJ1-1; no clear D gene. Germline V CDR1 and CDR2: SGHVS, FNYEAQ. This CDR3 is built from 14 residues. Trimming shortened V by 5 bases and J by 3 bases, and 13 bases separated the two germline ends. CDR3: CASSRSGGDTEAFF. DNA for the CDR3: TGTGCCAGCAGCCGATCGGGCGGGGACACTGAAGCTTTCTTT.

This clonotype has ten or more counts. The CDR3: CSASAGDLNQPQHF. The CDR3 nucleotides are TGCAGTGCTAGCGCAGGAGACCTGAATCAGCCCCAGCATTTT. The chain uses TRBV20-1 and TRBJ1-5; D call uncertain. The V and J ends lost 3 bases and 4 bases respectively, with 13 bases between them. CDR3 length: 14 amino acids. Germline CDR1 is DFQATT and CDR2 is SNEGSKA (reference sequence).

The rearrangement uses TRBV7-2 and TRBJ2-1, with unresolved D. V lost 5 bases and J 7 bases, leaving 6 bases between the germline ends. The CDR3 extends over 11 amino acids. CDR1 SGHTA and CDR2 FQGNSA come from the germline V gene. The CDR3 is CASSSRNEQFF. CDR3 nucleotide sequence: TGTGCCAGCAGCAGTAGGAATGAGCAGTTCTTC.

The chain combines TRBV12-2 with TRBJ2-1. TRBV12-2 is an annotated pseudogene. The CDR3 extends over 15 amino acids. The CDR3 here is CASRFWGSSYNEQFF. DNA of the CDR3: TGTGCAAGTCGCTTTTGGGGGAGCTCCTACAATGAGCAGTTCTTC.